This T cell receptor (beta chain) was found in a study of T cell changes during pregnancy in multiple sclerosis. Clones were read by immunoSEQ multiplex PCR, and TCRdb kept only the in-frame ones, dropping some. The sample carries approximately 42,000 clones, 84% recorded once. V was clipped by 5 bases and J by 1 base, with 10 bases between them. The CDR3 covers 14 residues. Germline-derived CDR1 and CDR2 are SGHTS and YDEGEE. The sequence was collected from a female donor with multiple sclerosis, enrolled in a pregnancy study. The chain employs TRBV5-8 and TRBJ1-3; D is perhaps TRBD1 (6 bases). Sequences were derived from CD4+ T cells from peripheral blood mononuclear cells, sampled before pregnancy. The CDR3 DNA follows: TGTGCCAGCAGACGGACAGTATCTGGAAACACCATATATTTT. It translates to CASRRTVSGNTIYF.